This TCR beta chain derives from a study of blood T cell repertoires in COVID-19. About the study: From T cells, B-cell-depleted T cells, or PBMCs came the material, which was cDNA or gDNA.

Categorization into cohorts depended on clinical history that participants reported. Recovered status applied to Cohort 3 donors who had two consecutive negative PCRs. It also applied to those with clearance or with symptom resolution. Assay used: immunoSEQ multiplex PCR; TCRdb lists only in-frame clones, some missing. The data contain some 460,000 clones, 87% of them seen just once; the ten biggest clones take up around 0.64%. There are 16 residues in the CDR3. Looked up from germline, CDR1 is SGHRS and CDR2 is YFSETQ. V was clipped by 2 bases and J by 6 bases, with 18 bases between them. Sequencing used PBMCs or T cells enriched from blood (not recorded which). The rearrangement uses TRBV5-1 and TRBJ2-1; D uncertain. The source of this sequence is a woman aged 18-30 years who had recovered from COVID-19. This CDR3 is CASSLTVLQNSNEQFF. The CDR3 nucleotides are TGCGCCAGCAGCTTAACGGTGCTTCAGAACAGCAATGAGCAGTTCTTC.